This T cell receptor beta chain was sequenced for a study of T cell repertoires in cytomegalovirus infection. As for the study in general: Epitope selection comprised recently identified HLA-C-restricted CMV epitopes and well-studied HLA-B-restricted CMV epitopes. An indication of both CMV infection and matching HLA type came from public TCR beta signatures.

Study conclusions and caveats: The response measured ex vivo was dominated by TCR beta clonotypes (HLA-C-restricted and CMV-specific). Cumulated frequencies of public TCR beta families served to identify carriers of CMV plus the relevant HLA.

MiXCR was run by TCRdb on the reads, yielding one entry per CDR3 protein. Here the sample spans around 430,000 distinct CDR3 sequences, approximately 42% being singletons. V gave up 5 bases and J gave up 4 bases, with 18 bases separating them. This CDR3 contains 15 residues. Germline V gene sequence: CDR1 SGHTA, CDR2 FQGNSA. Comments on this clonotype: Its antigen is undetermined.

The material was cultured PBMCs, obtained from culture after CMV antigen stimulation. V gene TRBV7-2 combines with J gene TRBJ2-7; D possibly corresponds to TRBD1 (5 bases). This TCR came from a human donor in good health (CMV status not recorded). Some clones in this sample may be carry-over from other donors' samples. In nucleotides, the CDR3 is TGTGCCAGCAGCCCCGGACAAGTGGGTATATACGAGCAGTACTTC. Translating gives CASSPGQVGIYEQYF.